The 23 T cell receptor beta chains given below trace back to one sample, sequenced in a study of blood T cells in healthy people across ages. A second 7 to 11 cycle PCR used barcoded and J-beta primers. TCRdb reanalysed the 5' RACE reads using MiXCR and keeps one entry per CDR3 protein. Of over a million distinct CDR3 sequences listed, about 25% are singletons. The data were also submitted as part of a second study, on T cells of mothers and their children.

Sequenced material: blood. All receptors come from a girl aged 2 to 9 in good health.

The chain carries TRBV27 and TRBJ2-5; 7 bases are shared with TRBD1. The end of the DNA fits TRBJ2-1 better, so the J call may be wrong. The CDR3 is 14 amino acids. Looked up from germline, CDR1 is MNHEY and CDR2 is SMNVEV (reference sequence). The CDR3: CASSIRDRIDEQFF. CDR3 bases: TGTGCCAGCAGTATCCGGGACAGAATCGATGAGCAGTTCTTC.

V usage is TRBV3-1 and J usage is TRBJ2-1; 13 bases map to TRBD2. The CDR3 spans 16 residues. Germline CDR1 and CDR2: LGHDT and YNNKEL (reference sequence). Losses at the gene ends were 4 bases for V and 9 bases for J; bases not matched to a gene: 9. CDR3 nucleotides: TGTGCCAGCAGCCGAGCAACTAGCGGGGGGGCCGGTGAGCAGTTCTTC. This translates into CASSRATSGGAGEQFF.

Only a few counts were recorded for this clonotype. The chain employs TRBV29-1 and TRBJ2-1; the D call may be TRBD1 or TRBD2 (5 bases each). From germline, CDR1 is SQVTM and CDR2 ANQGSEA. V was cut by 6 bases and J by 16 bases, with 19 bases left in between. CDR3 length: 11 residues. The DNA for the CDR3 is TGCAGCGTCGAATCGGGGACGGTGGACTTCTTC. Its translation is CSVESGTVDFF.

V usage is TRBV5-6 and J usage is TRBJ2-5, with 11 bases aligning to TRBD2. The end of the DNA fits TRBJ2-1 better, so the J call may be wrong. This CDR3 spans 16 amino acids. The germline CDR1 and CDR2 sequences are SGHDT and YYEEEE. The CDR3 DNA sequence: TGTGCCAGCAGCCCATTTAGCGGGAGGGCCGTTGATGAGCAGTTCTTC. It specifies CASSPFSGRAVDEQFF.

The J gene is TRBJ2-1, the V gene TRBV29-1; D call uncertain. The germline CDR1 and CDR2 sequences are SQVTM and ANQGSEA. V lost 3 bases, J lost 6 bases, and 9 bases lay in between. CDR3 length equals 12 residues. The CDR3 loop is CSVERGGNEQFF. The CDR3 nucleotides are TGCAGCGTTGAGCGCGGTGGCAATGAGCAGTTCTTC.

CDR3 amino acids: CASSYLPWSGELFF. The CDR3 DNA follows: TGTGCCAGCAGTTATTTACCGTGGAGCGGGGAGCTGTTTTTT. The V gene is TRBV6-5, the J gene TRBJ2-2; the D is unclear. Deletions cut 3 bases from V and 7 bases from J, with 12 bases between. From germline, CDR1 is MNHEY and CDR2 SVGAGI. CDR3 size: 14 residues.

This clonotype occurred a few times. The rearrangement uses TRBV10-3 and TRBJ1-3; D unresolved. CDR1 and CDR2 (germline): ENHRY, SYGVKD. The CDR3 has 13 residues. Trimming removed 10 bases from V and 4 bases from J, with 14 bases in between. In DNA form, the CDR3 reads TGTGCCACCTGGTCGCAAATCGGAAACACCATATATTTT. Its protein is CATWSQIGNTIYF.

The CDR3 DNA follows: TGTGCCAGCAGCTCCGAGACGGAGCAGTACTTC. It specifies CASSSETEQYF. The J gene is TRBJ2-5, the V gene TRBV7-9, with D hard to call. This CDR3 contains 11 residues. CDR1 SEHNR and CDR2 FQNEAQ come from the germline V gene (reference sequence). Trimming took 4 bases from V and 11 from J, leaving 11 bases between them.

This clonotype was recorded a few times. The J gene is TRBJ2-1, the V gene TRBV29-1; TRBD2 matches 10 bases. Germline CDR1 is SQVTM and CDR2 is ANQGSEA. Trimming took 6 bases from V and 3 from J; bases not matched to a gene: 14. The CDR3 covers 17 residues. CDR3 sequence: CSVLSGREGQGYNEQFF. CDR3 nucleotides: TGCAGCGTCCTCAGCGGGAGGGAGGGCCAGGGCTACAATGAGCAGTTCTTC.

V usage is TRBV12-3 or TRBV12-4 and J usage is TRBJ2-6; TRBD1 might be the D (5 bases). The V end was cut by 7 bases, the J end by 1 base, with 8 bases between. The CDR3 is 14 residues long. The CDR3 region is CASTGNSGANVLTF. The CDR3 DNA follows: TGTGCCAGCACAGGGAATTCTGGGGCCAACGTCCTGACTTTC.

This clonotype was detected only a few times. The chain links TRBV29-1 to TRBJ1-5, with D maybe TRBD1 (5 bases). The CDR3 is 12 amino acids. The germline V gene encodes CDR1 SQVTM and CDR2 ANQGSEA. Trimming removed 4 bases from V and 6 bases from J, with 10 bases in between. The CDR3 nucleotides read TGCAGCGTTGCTGGGGGAGGTCAGCCCCAGCATTTT. This translates into CSVAGGGQPQHF.

The V gene is TRBV28, the J gene TRBJ1-1, with a weak D call TRBD1 (6 bases). CDR1 and CDR2 from the germline V gene are MDHEN and SYDVKM. The CDR3 runs 15 residues. V was shortened by 8 bases and J by 1 base, with 17 bases between the two germline ends. CDR3 bases: TGTGCCAGCGCTCGCTGGGGGCAGCCGAACACTGAAGCTTTCTTT. Its protein is CASARWGQPNTEAFF.

A few counts support this clonotype. A junction boundary mismatches the germline segment, possibly from a read error. The rearrangement uses TRBV9 and TRBJ1-3; D ambiguous. This CDR3 is 10 amino acids long. Per germline, CDR1 SGDLS and CDR2 YYNGEE. CDR3 DNA sequence: TGTGCCAGCAGCGTCAGCTGGGGAAACTTT. Amino acid sequence: CASSVSWGNF.

This clonotype was seen a few times. The V and J genes are TRBV4-1 and TRBJ2-1; possible D gene TRBD2, 6 bases. This CDR3 is 20 amino acids long. From germline, CDR1 is MGHRA and CDR2 YSYEKL. The V end lost 3 bases, the J end lost 8 bases, and 32 bases lay between the germline ends. CDR3: CASSHPKTPTTRGFTHEQFF. The CDR3 region has the DNA TGCGCCAGCAGCCACCCGAAAACCCCTACGACTAGGGGATTCACGCATGAGCAGTTCTTC.

The CDR3 DNA follows: TGTGCCAGCAGCTTAAAAACGGGAACTGCAGATACGCAGTATTTT. Protein product: CASSLKTGTADTQYF. V is TRBV7-9 and J is TRBJ2-3, with a possible D match to TRBD2 (5 bases). There are 15 residues in the CDR3. Germline CDR1 SEHNR, CDR2 FQNEAQ (reference sequence). Trimming stripped 2 bases from V and 4 bases from J, with 13 bases between.

The chain couples TRBV20-1 to TRBJ1-2; no definite D call. Per germline, CDR1 DFQATT and CDR2 SNEGSKA (reference sequence). This CDR3 is 13 amino acids long. The V end was cut by 2 bases, the J end by 6 bases, with 13 bases between. The CDR3 region is CSARPGLNDGYTF. CDR3 DNA sequence: TGCAGTGCTAGACCCGGGTTAAATGATGGCTACACCTTC.

This chain links TRBV18 with TRBJ2-5; 7 nucleotides match TRBD2. Losses at the gene ends were 3 bases for V and 4 bases for J; bases not matched to a gene: 2. CDR1 and CDR2 from the germline V gene are KGHSH and LQKENI. The CDR3 spans 13 residues. In DNA, the CDR3 is TGTGCCAGCTCACCGGCGGGGGTAGAGACCCAGTACTTC. This sequence encodes CASSPAGVETQYF.

This clonotype showed up many times. J is TRBJ2-3 and V is TRBV25-1, with 12 bases matching TRBD2. This CDR3 contains 12 residues. CDR1 and CDR2 from the germline V gene are MGHDK and SYGVNS. The CDR3 is CAPSGGADTQYF. The CDR3 DNA follows: TGTGCGCCTAGCGGGGGGGCAGATACGCAGTATTTT.

Remarks on this clonotype: Germline is not matched at one junction end, which may reflect a read error. The chain carries TRBV29-1 and TRBJ2-7, with D perhaps given as TRBD1 or TRBD2 (5 bases each). Germline CDR1 SQVTM, CDR2 ANQGSEA. The CDR3 runs 13 residues. Here the CDR3 reads CSVGSGDPYEQYF. CDR3 nucleotide sequence: TGCAGCGTTGGGTCCGGGGACCCCTACGAGCAATACTTC.

This clonotype was found a few times. The chain couples TRBV12-3 or TRBV12-4 to TRBJ1-4; TRBD1 is a possible D gene (6 bases). V lost 6 bases and J 4 bases, leaving 18 bases between the germline ends. The CDR3 spans 16 residues. The CDR3 is CASSPAPGAVNEKLFF. The CDR3 DNA sequence: TGTGCCAGCAGCCCGGCTCCAGGGGCTGTTAATGAAAAACTGTTTTTT.

This clonotype was detected a few times. The chain links TRBV7-9 to TRBJ2-7, with D unresolved. V was cut by 3 bases and J by 7 bases, with 10 bases left in between. This CDR3 has 12 amino acids. Germline assignment: CDR1 SEHNR and CDR2 FQNEAQ (reference sequence). The CDR3 coding sequence is TGTGCCAGCAGCTTCGGTGTATCGGAGCAGTACTTC. This codes for CASSFGVSEQYF.

This clonotype occurred a few times. V usage is TRBV9 and J usage is TRBJ2-5; TRBD2 aligns across 10 bases. The last part of the DNA fits TRBJ2-1 better; the J call may be wrong. CDR3 size: 15 residues. Germline V gene data show CDR1 as SGDLS and CDR2 as YYNGEE. This chain's CDR3 is CASSGTSGKYDEQFF. The CDR3 DNA reads as TGTGCCAGCAGCGGAACTAGCGGGAAGTACGATGAGCAGTTCTTC.

V usage is TRBV12-3 or TRBV12-4 and J usage is TRBJ1-3; perhaps TRBD1 as D (5 bases). The V end was cut by 4 bases, the J end by 0 bases, with 7 bases between. The CDR3 totals 14 residues. CDR3 region: CASSWGPSGNTIYF. The CDR3 region has the DNA TGTGCCAGCAGTTGGGGCCCCTCTGGAAACACCATATATTTT.